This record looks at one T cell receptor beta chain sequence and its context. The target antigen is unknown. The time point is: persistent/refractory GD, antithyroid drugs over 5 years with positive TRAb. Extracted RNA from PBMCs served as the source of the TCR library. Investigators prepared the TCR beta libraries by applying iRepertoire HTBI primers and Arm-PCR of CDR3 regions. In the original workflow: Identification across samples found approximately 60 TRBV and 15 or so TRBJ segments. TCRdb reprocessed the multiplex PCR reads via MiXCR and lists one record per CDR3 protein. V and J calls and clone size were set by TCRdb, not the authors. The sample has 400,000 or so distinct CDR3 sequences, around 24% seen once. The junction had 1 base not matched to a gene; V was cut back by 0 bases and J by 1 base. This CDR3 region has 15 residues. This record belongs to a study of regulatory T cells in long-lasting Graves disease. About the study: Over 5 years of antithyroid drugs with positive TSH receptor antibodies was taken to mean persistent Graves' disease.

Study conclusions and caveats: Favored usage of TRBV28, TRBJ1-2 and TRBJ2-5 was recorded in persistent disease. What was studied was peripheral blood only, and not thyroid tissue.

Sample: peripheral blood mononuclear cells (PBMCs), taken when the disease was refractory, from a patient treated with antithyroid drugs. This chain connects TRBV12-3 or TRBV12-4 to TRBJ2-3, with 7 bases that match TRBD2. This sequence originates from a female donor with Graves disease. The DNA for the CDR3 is TGTGCCAGCAGTTTAGCGGGAGGGGGCACAGATACGCAGTATTTT. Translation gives CASSLAGGGTDTQYF.